One sample yielded the 24 T cell receptor beta chains listed below, sequenced in a study of tumor and adjacent non-tumor tissue in lung cancer. A modified ARM-PCR protocol with three rounds of nested PCR amplified TCRbeta. In TCRdb, the multiplex PCR reads were re-called with MiXCR into one record per CDR3 protein. The table includes 200,000 or so distinct CDR3 sequences, about 76% detected once. This sample's RNA came from whole unsorted tissue. The sequencing sample was made of lung tumor tissue. Receptors originate from a man aged 60-69 years with non-small cell lung cancer.

This chain uses TRBV11-1 with TRBJ1-2, with D perhaps TRBD1 (6 bases). Germline V CDR1 and CDR2: SGHAT, FQDESV (reference sequence). The V end was cut by 10 bases, the J end by 4 bases, with 25 bases between. CDR3 length equals 16 residues. The CDR3 bases are TGTGCCATCAGGTTGGACATGATCGACAGGAGCTATGGCTACACCTTC. As protein: CAIRLDMIDRSYGYTF. Full variable domain (outside the CDR3, taken from reference TRBV11-1 and TRBJ1-2): EAEVAQSPRYKITEKSQAVAFWCDPISGHATLYWYRQILGQGPELLVQFQDESVVDDSQLPKDRFSAERLKGVDSTLKIQPAELGDSAMYLCAIRLDMIDRSYGYTFGSGTRLTVV.

This clonotype was counted at least ten times. The V call is TRBV6-5, the J call TRBJ1-4; the D is unclear. Germline CDR1 MNHEY, CDR2 SVGAGI. The CDR3 totals 14 residues. With 0 bases removed from V and 7 bases from J, the gap between germline ends came to 9 bases. The CDR3 region is CASSYSIMGEKLFF. The CDR3 DNA reads TGTGCCAGCAGTTACTCGATAATGGGTGAAAAACTGTTTTTT.

The V and J genes are TRBV11-3 and TRBJ2-3; D perhaps matches TRBD1 (7 bases). CDR3 length equals 14 residues. V lost 7 bases and J 12 bases, leaving 23 bases between the germline ends. Germline V gives CDR1 SGHNT, CDR2 YENEEA. The DNA of the CDR3 is TGTGCCAGCAAGGAGGGGGCGACCACAGATATACAGTATTTT. Translation gives CASKEGATTDIQYF.

In its sample, this clonotype was seen many times. This chain links TRBV6-4 with TRBJ2-2; D gene unclear. The V gene lost 5 bases and the J gene lost 4 bases, with 11 bases spanning the gap. Germline loops: CDR1 MRHNA, CDR2 SNTAGT. The CDR3 runs to 14 residues. DNA for the CDR3: TGTGCCAGCAGTTCTAGTCCAGGCACCGGGGAGCTGTTTTTT. This sequence encodes CASSSSPGTGELFF.

As regards this clonotype: This may be a read error, as it is one base from a much larger clone. V gene TRBV24-1 combines with J gene TRBJ2-3; no reliable D call. The CDR3 contains 12 residues. Germline V lookup: CDR1 KGHDR, CDR2 SFDVKD. CDR3: CATSDFEDTHYF. In nucleotides, the CDR3 is TGTGCCACCAGTGATTTTGAAGATACGCACTATTTT.

The chain combines TRBV30 with TRBJ1-6, with D perhaps TRBD1 (5 bases). The CDR3 extends over 14 amino acids. The germline V and J ends were trimmed by 2 bases and 13 bases, with 18 bases remaining between them. From germline, CDR1 is GTSNPN and CDR2 SVGIG (reference sequence). CDR3 sequence: CAWSSIQGFGPLHF. CDR3 nucleotide sequence: TGTGCCTGGAGTTCCATTCAGGGCTTTGGGCCCCTCCACTTT.

The chain joins TRBV24-1 to TRBJ1-5, with 9 bases fitting TRBD1. The length of the CDR3 is 17 residues. V lost 2 bases and J lost 5; bases outside the gene matches: 9. Germline V CDR1 and CDR2: KGHDR, SFDVKD. The CDR3 loop is CATSDSTGTGLHQPQHF. The CDR3 coding sequence is TGTGCCACCAGTGATTCCACCGGGACAGGGTTGCATCAGCCCCAGCATTTT.

With regard to this clonotype: Because it lacks the conserved phenylalanine or tryptophan at the end, this CDR3 is likely a read error. No DNA is shown, since the ends of the CDR3 on it are uncertain; the CDR3 is the one TCRdb lists. The chain joins TRBV6-6 to TRBJ1-5. Per the germline V gene, CDR1 is MNHNY and CDR2 is SVGAGI (reference sequence). Termini included, the CDR3 measures 14 amino acids. The CDR3 spells CASSYSGRRQTRHL.

Concerning this clonotype: Possible read error: a much larger clone is one base away. This rearrangement joins TRBV5-1 to TRBJ1-1; 8 bases match TRBD1. The CDR3 has 16 amino acids. With 4 bases clipped from V and 4 bases from J, the junction kept 12 bases outside the gene matches. Germline loops: CDR1 SGHRS, CDR2 YFSETQ. The CDR3, as DNA: TGCGCCAGCAGCCCAAACCCCAGGGGGCAGGGCACTGAAGCTTTCTTT. Translation gives CASSPNPRGQGTEAFF.

Note on this clonotype: At one of its ends the junction is not consistent with the germline gene, which may arise from a read error. The CDR3 here is CASSSFGGSNGDTQYF. DNA of the CDR3: TGCGCCAGCTCATCCTTCGGAGGCTCTAATGGAGATACACAGTATTTT. V usage is TRBV4-3 and J usage is TRBJ2-3, with D perhaps TRBD2 (5 bases). Looked up from germline, CDR1 is LGHNA and CDR2 is YSLEER. The CDR3 length is 16 residues.

The chain has TRBV12-3 or TRBV12-4 and TRBJ1-3; 7 bases align to TRBD1. The V segment lost 3 bases and the J segment 2 bases; nucleotides outside the gene matches: 4. The CDR3 is made up of 15 amino acids. The CDR3: CASSFVQGAGNTIYF. As DNA, the CDR3 is TGTGCCAGCAGTTTTGTCCAGGGGGCTGGAAACACCATATATTTT.

This clonotype has ten or more counts. This chain joins TRBV6-2 or TRBV6-3 and TRBJ2-3; D possibly matches TRBD1 or TRBD2 (5 bases each). Trimming pared 6 bases from V and 4 bases from J, leaving 11 bases between. CDR3 length: 13 residues. Germline V lookup: CDR1 MNHEY, CDR2 SVGEGT. The CDR3 sequence is CASRRDLADTQYF. The CDR3 DNA sequence: TGTGCCAGCAGGAGGGACCTCGCAGATACGCAGTATTTT.

This rearrangement joins TRBV29-1 to TRBJ2-1; 12 bases line up with TRBD1. CDR1 is SQVTM, CDR2 ANQGSEA, per germline. V shed 6 bases, J shed 10 bases, and the junction held 16 bases outside the gene matches. CDR3 size: 16 residues. CDR3 sequence (DNA): TGCAGCGTCGGAGAAGCCGGGACAGGGGGCTACCGCGAGCAGTTCTTC. This sequence encodes CSVGEAGTGGYREQFF.

For this clonotype: One base away lies a much larger clone, so this may be a sequencing read error. V gene TRBV20-1 combines with J gene TRBJ2-1, with D possibly matching TRBD1 (6 bases). This CDR3 contains 13 residues. Per the germline V gene, CDR1 is DFQATT and CDR2 is SNEGSKA (reference sequence). Trimming stripped 5 bases from V and 9 bases from J, with 17 bases between. CDR3 region: CSAPGTRRREQFF. The CDR3 region has the DNA TGCAGTGCTCCCGGGACAAGGCGCCGTGAGCAGTTCTTC.

The rearrangement joins TRBV19 to TRBJ1-1; tentative D call: TRBD1 (5 bases). Germline CDR1 LNHDA, CDR2 SQIVND (reference sequence). This CDR3 is built from 14 residues. Trimming removed 5 bases from V and 4 bases from J, with 14 bases in between. The CDR3 DNA is TGTGCCAGTAGTCCACAGGCCCTGAGCACTGAAGCTTTCTTT. Protein product: CASSPQALSTEAFF.

Regarding this clonotype: The junction does not match germline at one end; this may be a read error. This chain joins TRBV20-1 and TRBJ2-1, with D unresolved. The CDR3 is 15 amino acids. CDR1 is DFQATT, CDR2 SNEGSKA, per germline (reference sequence). CDR3 nucleotides: TGCAGTGTTAGAGATGGGATGGAATTGCGCCGTGAGCAGTTCTTC. Protein sequence: CSVRDGMELRREQFF.

In the case of this clonotype: At one end the junction does not follow the germline gene, possibly because of a read error. The chain carries TRBV12-5 and TRBJ1-1, with a possible D match to TRBD1 (5 bases). CDR1 and CDR2 (germline): LGHNT, FRNRAP. The CDR3 has 13 amino acids. DNA for the CDR3: TGTGCTAGTGGTGACAGCGTTATCACTGAAACTTTCTTT. This encodes CASGDSVITETFF.

The rearrangement uses TRBV5-4 and TRBJ1-6; unclear D gene. Trimming left V 4 bases short and J 9 bases short, with 14 bases between. The CDR3 covers 14 residues. Germline values: CDR1 SGHNT, CDR2 YYREEE (reference sequence). The CDR3 DNA is TGTGCCAGCAGCCACAGAGTGTCAGGTTCACCCCTCCACTTT. Translated, it gives CASSHRVSGSPLHF. Combining the CDR3 with reference TRBV5-4 and TRBJ1-6 gives the whole variable domain ETGVTQSPTHLIKTRGQQVTLRCSSQSGHNTVSWYQQALGQGPQFIFQYYREEENGRGNFPPRFSGLQFPNYSSELNVNALELDDSALYLCASSHRVSGSPLHFGNGTRLTVT.

Only a few counts were recorded for this clonotype. This chain joins TRBV7-3 and TRBJ2-1, with TRBD2 identical over 11 bases. Germline V CDR1 and CDR2: SGHTA, FQGTGA. The CDR3 consists of 14 residues. J gave up 4 bases and V 7 bases, and 3 bases lay outside the gene matches. CDR3 sequence (DNA): TGTGCCAGCAATAGCGGGGGGGCTTACAATGAGCAGTTCTTC. Encoded protein: CASNSGGAYNEQFF.

Note on this clonotype: The conserved phenylalanine or tryptophan is not found at the CDR3 terminus, so this likely reflects a read error. This rearrangement joins TRBV20-1 to TRBJ2-1; D call uncertain. This CDR3 is 11 amino acids long. Germline V gives CDR1 DFQATT, CDR2 SNEGSKA (reference sequence). Trimming cost V 1 base and J 5 bases, with 3 bases left between them. Here the CDR3 DNA reads TGCAGTGCTAGAGGGGACAATGAGCAGTTCATC. It translates to CSARGDNEQFI.

In its sample, this clonotype was seen a few times. The chain has TRBV29-1 and TRBJ2-7; TRBD2 agrees at 7 bases. The trim removed 4 bases at V and 5 bases at J, leaving 11 bases unmatched. CDR3 length: 14 residues. The germline V gene encodes CDR1 SQVTM and CDR2 ANQGSEA. CDR3 sequence reads: CSVGKGSRGDEQYF. In DNA, the CDR3 is TGCAGCGTTGGTAAGGGGTCCCGGGGGGACGAGCAGTACTTC.

This clonotype was seen just once. Mismatch with germline at one junction end may stem from a read error. The chain employs TRBV6-6 and TRBJ2-5; 7 bases align to TRBD2. The CDR3 length is 14 residues. Germline V gene sequence: CDR1 MNHNY, CDR2 SVGAGI (reference sequence). This CDR3 reads CACRSGGRGEIQYF. The CDR3, as DNA: TGTGCCTGCCGCTCGGGGGGAAGGGGAGAGATCCAGTACTTC.

About this clonotype itself: One end of the junction is discordant with germline, which a read error may explain. The CDR3 here is CAGSQDWDRFYELYF. DNA of the CDR3: TGTGCCGGCAGCCAAGATTGGGACAGATTCTACGAGCTGTACTTC. V usage is TRBV4-2 and J usage is TRBJ2-7; 7 bases align to TRBD1. The length of the CDR3 is 15 residues. The V gene's germline CDR1 is LGHNA and CDR2 YNFKEQ.

A note on this clonotype: The germline gene is not matched at one end of the junction; a read error may be the cause. The CDR3 is CVSSLRDSAYGYTF. CDR3 coding DNA: TGTGTCAGCAGCCTCCGGGACAGCGCGTATGGCTACACCTTC. The chain links TRBV6-5 to TRBJ1-2, with 7 bases matching TRBD1. This CDR3 is built from 14 residues. CDR1 is MNHEY and CDR2 is SVGAGI in the germline V gene.